The source of this TCR beta chain is a study of human T cells and chemical hapten exposure. Findings of the study overall: Controls had significantly fewer large CDR3 similarity clusters than were formed by expanded TCRs.

This clonotype was found a few times. Antigen unknown. The CDR3 is 20 residues long. CDR1 and CDR2 from the germline V gene are SNHLY and FYNNEI. V was clipped by 2 bases and J by 3 bases; unmatched bases: 17. As for time point: patch test 1, 2 weeks after DPC sensitization. Regarding treatment: therapeutic diphenylcyclopropenone sensitization with weekly scalp DPC. From the RACE reads, TCRdb called clonotypes with MiXCR, one entry per CDR3 protein. The repertoire holds approximately 110,000 distinct CDR3 sequences, approximately 11% seen once, with around 3.4% in the top ten. The clonotype was recovered from a woman in her 40s with alopecia areata. Some clones in this sample may be carry-over from other donors' samples. The material sequenced was whole blood, taken in connection with sensitization to the hapten diphenylcyclopropenone (DPC). V and J are TRBV2 and TRBJ2-4; 9 nucleotides agree with TRBD1. The CDR3 DNA follows: TGTGCCAGCAGTGAAAGTCCGGGACAGGGACTGGTCAGCGACAAAAACATTCAGTACTTC. Encoded protein: CASSESPGQGLVSDKNIQYF.